A single sample gave rise to the 9 T cell receptor beta chains below, sequenced in a study of T cells in Graves' hyperthyroidism and ophthalmopathy. The investigators amplified TCR beta CDR3 regions from RNA transcripts. RT-PCR in the first round (using the HTBI primer set) targeted the TCR CDR3. TCRdb reprocessed the multiplex PCR reads with MiXCR, giving one entry per CDR3 protein. The sample includes 600,000 or so distinct CDR3 sequences, roughly 15% seen only once; the top ten take approximately 12%. The sample consisted of blood. These receptors were taken from a woman aged 45-65 years with Graves' ophthalmopathy.

This rearrangement joins TRBV7-3 to TRBJ2-5; 12 bases map to TRBD2. This CDR3 spans 16 amino acids. Germline loops: CDR1 SGHTA, CDR2 FQGTGA. J was trimmed by 4 bases and V by 1 base; bases with no gene match: 4. In DNA form, the CDR3 reads TGTGCCAGCAGCTTAAACCCGACTAGCGGGAGAGAGACCCAGTACTTC. Its translation: CASSLNPTSGRETQYF.

The chain carries TRBV19 and TRBJ1-5, with D maybe TRBD1 (5 bases). V was trimmed by 4 bases and J by 2 bases, leaving 12 bases between them. Germline V CDR1 and CDR2: LNHDA, SQIVND (reference sequence). The CDR3 is 15 amino acids. CDR3 DNA: TGTGCCAGTAGTAGGGACGGTGCGCGCAATCAGCCCCAGCATTTT. Protein sequence: CASSRDGARNQPQHF.

This sequence joins TRBV29-1 and TRBJ2-4; TRBD2 agrees at 7 bases. CDR1 is SQVTM, CDR2 ANQGSEA, per germline. V lost 7 bases to trimming and J lost 0 bases; unmatched junction nucleotides: 15. The CDR3 runs to 17 residues. CDR3 residues: CSAAIEAGPLAKNIQYF. Here the CDR3 DNA reads TGCAGCGCTGCAATTGAAGCGGGACCTCTAGCCAAAAACATTCAGTACTTC.

This clonotype occurred many times. The rearrangement uses TRBV6-2 or TRBV6-3 and TRBJ2-7, with 10 bases fitting TRBD1. Germline CDR1 is MNHEY and CDR2 is SVGEGT. Trimming took 7 bases from V and 3 from J; bases not matched to a gene: 6. This CDR3 has 14 residues. CDR3 amino acids: CASTRRTGGYEQYF. CDR3 coding DNA: TGTGCCAGCACCCGCCGGACAGGGGGCTACGAGCAGTACTTC.

This clonotype occurred many times. The chain uses TRBV30 and TRBJ1-1; D unresolved. The CDR3 is 13 residues long. Trimming left V 4 bases short and J 1 base short, with 10 bases between. Germline loops: CDR1 GTSNPN, CDR2 SVGIG (reference sequence). The CDR3 is CAWMSRRNTEAFF. CDR3 sequence (DNA): TGTGCCTGGATGTCCCGCAGGAACACTGAAGCTTTCTTT.

This clonotype has at least ten counts. This chain uses TRBV18 with TRBJ2-3; D possibly matches TRBD1 or TRBD2 (5 bases each). V lost 3 bases, J lost 8 bases, and 18 bases lay in between. CDR3 length: 15 residues. Germline V gene data show CDR1 as KGHSH and CDR2 as LQKENI. The CDR3 sequence: CASSPEEGSTSTQYF. DNA for the CDR3: TGTGCCAGCTCACCGGAAGAGGGGTCCACAAGTACGCAGTATTTT.

About this clonotype: A much larger clone sits a single nucleotide away, making a read error possible. This chain uses TRBV5-1 with TRBJ2-5, with 14 nucleotides matching TRBD2. Germline V lookup: CDR1 SGHRS, CDR2 YFSETQ. This CDR3 comprises 15 residues. In DNA form, the CDR3 reads TGCGCCAGCAGCTGGGGACTAGCGGGAGTTGAGACCCCGTACTTC. This gives the protein CASSWGLAGVETPYF.

The table lists this clonotype with many counts. The chain has TRBV7-3 and TRBJ1-1, with 8 bases identical to TRBD1. J was trimmed by 3 bases and V by 7 bases; bases with no gene match: 7. CDR3 length: 14 residues. Germline CDR1 SGHTA, CDR2 FQGTGA. CDR3 DNA sequence: TGTGCCAGCAAGTTTCAGGGGGCGGACACTGAAGCTTTCTTT. It yields the protein CASKFQGADTEAFF.

This clonotype appeared many times. This chain links TRBV7-9 with TRBJ2-7, with 9 nucleotides matching TRBD1. Per germline, CDR1 SEHNR and CDR2 FQNEAQ (reference sequence). The trim removed 3 bases at V and 3 bases at J, leaving 9 bases unmatched. This CDR3 spans 16 amino acids. CDR3 protein: CASSLTAGTGLYEQYF. The CDR3 nucleotides are TGTGCCAGCAGCTTGACTGCCGGGACAGGGCTCTACGAGCAGTACTTC.